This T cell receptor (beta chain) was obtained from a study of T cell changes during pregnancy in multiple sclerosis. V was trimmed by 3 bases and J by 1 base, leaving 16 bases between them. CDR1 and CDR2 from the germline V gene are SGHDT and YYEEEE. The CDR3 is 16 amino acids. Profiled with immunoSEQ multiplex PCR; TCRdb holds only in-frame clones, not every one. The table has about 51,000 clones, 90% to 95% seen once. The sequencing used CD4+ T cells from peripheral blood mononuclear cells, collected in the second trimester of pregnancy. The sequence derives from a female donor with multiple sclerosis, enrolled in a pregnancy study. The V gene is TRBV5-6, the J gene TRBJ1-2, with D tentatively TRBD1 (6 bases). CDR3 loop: CASSWGGAGNNYGYTF. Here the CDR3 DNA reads TGTGCCAGCAGCTGGGGGGGGGCAGGTAATAACTATGGCTACACCTTC.